The 6 T cell receptor beta chains given below trace back to one sample, sequenced in a study of blood T cells in healthy people across ages. Through a sample-barcoded 5' primer and a J-beta primer mix, a second PCR was run for about 7 to 12 cycles. A single record per CDR3 protein comes from TCRdb applying MiXCR to the 5' RACE reads. Among hundreds of thousands of distinct CDR3 sequences listed, nearly 25% were seen once. The sample also formed part of further work on T cells of mothers and their children.

Sequencing input: blood. All receptors derive from a boy younger than 18 in good health.

Comments on this clonotype: This sequence may be a read error, since a much larger clone differs from it by one base. The chain carries TRBV9 and TRBJ2-5; tentative D call: TRBD1 (6 bases). The DNA end favors TRBJ2-7, so the J call may be wrong. CDR1 is SGDLS, CDR2 YYNGEE, per germline. This CDR3 comprises 15 residues. The CDR3 DNA follows: TGTGCCAGCAGCGTGACCGGGACAAAAACCTACGAGCAGTACTTC. This translates into CASSVTGTKTYEQYF.

The table lists this clonotype with a count of one. V and J are TRBV19 and TRBJ2-7, with 7 bases matching TRBD2. CDR1 is LNHDA and CDR2 is SQIVND in the germline V gene (reference sequence). After removal of 0 bases from V and 7 bases from J, the junction contained 3 bases not matched to a gene. The CDR3 has 13 residues. The CDR3 region has the DNA TGTGCCAGTAGTATAGAGATGGGAGGGGAGCAGTACTTC. This encodes CASSIEMGGEQYF.

This clonotype was recorded a few times. The chain combines TRBV4-2 with TRBJ2-1; the match to TRBD2 covers 11 bases. The CDR3 has 16 residues. Germline assignment: CDR1 LGHNA and CDR2 YNFKEQ. V lost 5 bases to trimming and J lost 7 bases; unmatched junction nucleotides: 10. The CDR3 region has the DNA TGTGCCAGCAGCGACCAAACTAGCGGGAGTGGTAATGAGCAGTTCTTC. Protein: CASSDQTSGSGNEQFF.

The V gene is TRBV7-8, the J gene TRBJ1-5, with 7 bases that match TRBD1. The J segment lost 4 bases and the V segment lost 5 bases, leaving 11 bases of the junction unmatched. Per germline, CDR1 SGHVS and CDR2 FQNEAQ. The CDR3 loop spans 16 amino acids. The CDR3 coding sequence is TGTGCCAGCAGCCTTTACACGACAGGGATTAATCAGCCCCAGCATTTT. Protein product: CASSLYTTGINQPQHF.

V gene TRBV30 combines with J gene TRBJ2-5; the D gene is possibly TRBD2 (7 bases). Trimming took off 2 bases at V and 11 bases at J, with 15 bases between the two ends. In germline, CDR1 is GTSNPN, CDR2 SVGIG (reference sequence). The CDR3 has 12 amino acids. Here the CDR3 DNA reads TGTGCCTGGAGTTCAGGGGCGGGGGAGCAGTACTTC. Residues: CAWSSGAGEQYF.

The rearrangement uses TRBV29-1 and TRBJ1-2; the D gene is possibly TRBD1 (6 bases). Per germline, CDR1 SQVTM and CDR2 ANQGSEA. V was trimmed by 4 bases and J by 2 bases, leaving 14 bases between them. The length of the CDR3 is 14 residues. The CDR3 protein is CSVVQGGRNYGYTF. CDR3 bases: TGCAGCGTTGTACAGGGCGGTAGAAACTATGGCTACACCTTC.